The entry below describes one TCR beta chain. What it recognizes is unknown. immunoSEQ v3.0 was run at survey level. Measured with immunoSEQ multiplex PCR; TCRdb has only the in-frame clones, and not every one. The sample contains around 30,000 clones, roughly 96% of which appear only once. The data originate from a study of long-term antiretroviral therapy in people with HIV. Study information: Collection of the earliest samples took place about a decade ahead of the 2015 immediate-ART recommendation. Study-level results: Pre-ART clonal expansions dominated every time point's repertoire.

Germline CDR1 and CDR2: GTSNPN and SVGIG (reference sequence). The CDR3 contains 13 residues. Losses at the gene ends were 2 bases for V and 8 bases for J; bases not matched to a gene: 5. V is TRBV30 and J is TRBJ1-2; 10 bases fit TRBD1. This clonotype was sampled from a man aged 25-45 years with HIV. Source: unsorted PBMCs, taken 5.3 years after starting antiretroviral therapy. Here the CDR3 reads CAWSMGQGNGYTF. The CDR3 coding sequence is TGTGCCTGGAGTATGGGACAGGGGAACGGCTACACCTTC.